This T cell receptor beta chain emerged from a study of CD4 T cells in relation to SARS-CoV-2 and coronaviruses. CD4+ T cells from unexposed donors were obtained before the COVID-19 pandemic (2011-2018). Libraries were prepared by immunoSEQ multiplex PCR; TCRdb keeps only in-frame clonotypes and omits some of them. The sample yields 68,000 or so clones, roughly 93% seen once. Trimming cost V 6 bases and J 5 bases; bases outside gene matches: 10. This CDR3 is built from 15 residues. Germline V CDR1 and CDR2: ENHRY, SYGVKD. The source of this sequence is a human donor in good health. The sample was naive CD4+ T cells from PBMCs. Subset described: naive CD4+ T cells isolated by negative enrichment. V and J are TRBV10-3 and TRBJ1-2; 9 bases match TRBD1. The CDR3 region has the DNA TGTGCCATCAGCGCGATGACAGGGGGAACTTATGGCTACACCTTC. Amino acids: CAISAMTGGTYGYTF.